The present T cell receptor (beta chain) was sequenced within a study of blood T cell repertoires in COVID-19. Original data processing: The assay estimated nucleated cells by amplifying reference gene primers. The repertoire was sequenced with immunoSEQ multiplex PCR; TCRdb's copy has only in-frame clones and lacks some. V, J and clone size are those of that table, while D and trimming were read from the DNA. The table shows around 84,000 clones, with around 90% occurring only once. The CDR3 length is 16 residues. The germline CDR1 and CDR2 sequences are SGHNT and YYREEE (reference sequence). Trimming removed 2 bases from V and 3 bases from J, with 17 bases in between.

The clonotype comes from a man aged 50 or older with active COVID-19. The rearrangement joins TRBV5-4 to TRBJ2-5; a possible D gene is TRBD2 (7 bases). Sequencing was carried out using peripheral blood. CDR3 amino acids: CASSFRAGASKETQYF. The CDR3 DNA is TGTGCCAGCAGCTTTCGCGCGGGGGCAAGCAAAGAGACCCAGTACTTC.